This T cell receptor beta chain was sequenced in a study of CD8+ T cells in alopecia areata. Looked up from germline, CDR1 is MNHEY and CDR2 is SMNVEV (reference sequence). This CDR3 is 15 amino acids long. The trim removed 7 bases at V and 4 bases at J, leaving 12 bases unmatched. This clone appeared a single time. Its antigen is currently unknown. The sequencing template was cDNA reverse transcribed from extracted RNA. Sequencing used immunoSEQ multiplex PCR; TCRdb keeps in-frame clones, though not all of them. The data show around 80,000 clones, 51% seen once. Study conclusions and caveats: Higher clonality than in normal scalp was seen in lesional scalp, especially alopecia totalis/universalis.

The sequenced sample consisted of NKG2D-high CD8+ T cells sorted from blood. This sequence joins TRBV27 and TRBJ1-1; TRBD1 aligns across 7 bases. This receptor was identified in a human donor with alopecia areata. CDR3 residues: CASKALTGRGTEAFF. CDR3 DNA sequence: TGTGCCAGCAAAGCTTTGACAGGGAGGGGCACTGAAGCTTTCTTT.